This T cell receptor beta chain was identified in a study of cytomegalovirus exposure and HLA in healthy donors. Produced via immunoSEQ multiplex PCR; TCRdb's table is partial and in-frame only. The sample lists 90,000 to 120,000 clones, 70% to 85% occurring once. J was trimmed by 8 bases and V by 4 bases; bases with no gene match: 9. The CDR3 contains 14 residues. Germline V gene sequence: CDR1 SGDLS, CDR2 YYNGEE. The rearrangement uses TRBV9 and TRBJ1-1; TRBD1 matches 9 bases. The TCR was taken from a woman aged 18 to 35 in good health and CMV-seronegative. Specimen: PBMCs. CDR3 nucleotides: TGTGCCAGCAGCCCACCGACCGACAGGGGGGAAGCTTTCTTT. Its translation is CASSPPTDRGEAFF.